These 13 T cell receptor beta chains share one sample of origin, sequenced in a study of blood T cell repertoires in COVID-19. The method was immunoSEQ multiplex PCR; TCRdb's version includes in-frame clones alone and lacks a portion of them. The repertoire holds some 400,000 clones, 90% to 95% seen once, with roughly 0.9% in the top ten. Sequencing was performed on PBMCs or T cells enriched from blood (not recorded which). The receptors were sampled from a woman aged 35 to 49 who had been exposed to COVID-19.

The V gene is TRBV7-9, the J gene TRBJ1-1; TRBD1 is a possible D gene (5 bases). This CDR3 comprises 16 residues. Per germline, CDR1 SEHNR and CDR2 FQNEAQ (reference sequence). V was clipped by 0 bases and J by 6 bases, with 17 bases between them. CDR3 nucleotide sequence: TGTGCCAGCAGCTTAGCTGGCCAGGGAGGGAAAGCTGAAGCTTTCTTT. Protein product: CASSLAGQGGKAEAFF.

This clone has just a few counts. The chain is built from TRBV28 and TRBJ2-7, with 10 bases identical to TRBD1. Germline trimming cut 6 bases from V and 7 bases from J; bases unmatched to any gene: 12. The CDR3 extends over 15 amino acids. Per germline, CDR1 MDHEN and CDR2 SYDVKM. The CDR3 nucleotides are TGTGCCAGCAGGACCTACGGGACAGGGGACATGGAGCAGTACTTC. Translating gives CASRTYGTGDMEQYF.

The count of this clone is one. The V gene is TRBV7-2, the J gene TRBJ1-5; perhaps TRBD1 as D (6 bases). V was cut by 5 bases and J by 3 bases, with 14 bases left in between. This CDR3 comprises 15 residues. Per the germline V gene, CDR1 is SGHTA and CDR2 is FQGNSA. The CDR3 nucleotides read TGTGCCAGCAGCCCGGTTGGGGGCATCAATCAGCCCCAGCATTTT. Protein: CASSPVGGINQPQHF.

This rearrangement joins TRBV29-1 to TRBJ1-2; D is undetermined. Per the germline V gene, CDR1 is SQVTM and CDR2 is ANQGSEA. With 2 bases removed from V and 7 bases from J, the gap between germline ends came to 11 bases. The CDR3 spans 12 residues. CDR3 residues: CSVEQVLSGYTF. In DNA, the CDR3 is TGCAGCGTTGAACAGGTGCTCTCTGGCTACACCTTC.

The rearrangement joins TRBV19 to TRBJ2-3; 8 nucleotides line up with TRBD2. CDR3 length: 14 amino acids. The V gene end was trimmed by 3 bases and the J gene end by 5 bases; junction bases not matched to a gene: 4. The germline CDR1 and CDR2 sequences are LNHDA and SQIVND (reference sequence). The DNA for the CDR3 is TGTGCCAGTAGTATTGGGCTAGCGGGAGATACGCAGTATTTT. It encodes CASSIGLAGDTQYF.

The chain links TRBV19 to TRBJ1-6; TRBD1 is a possible D gene (5 bases). Trimming pared 5 bases from V and 5 bases from J, leaving 10 bases between. The CDR3 totals 14 residues. In germline, CDR1 is LNHDA, CDR2 SQIVND (reference sequence). CDR3 sequence (DNA): TGTGCCAGTAGTTCGGCAGGGCATAATTCACCCCTCCACTTT. This translates into CASSSAGHNSPLHF.

J is TRBJ2-1 and V is TRBV5-8, with 7 bases that match TRBD2. Losses at the gene ends were 4 bases for V and 9 bases for J; bases not matched to a gene: 16. Germline V gene lookup returns CDR1 SGHTS and CDR2 YDEGEE. The CDR3 consists of 16 residues. The CDR3 sequence: CASSRGSSGTGGEQFF. CDR3 nucleotides: TGTGCCAGCAGCCGAGGGTCTAGCGGCACGGGGGGTGAGCAGTTCTTC.

This chain connects TRBV30 to TRBJ1-6; TRBD1 agrees at 7 bases. V trimming: 2 bases; J trimming: 6 bases; junction bases outside the gene matches: 7. The CDR3 totals 15 residues. Germline V CDR1 and CDR2: GTSNPN, SVGIG (reference sequence). The CDR3 DNA is TGTGCCTGGAGTCCGACAGGGCGTGCTAATTCACCCCTCCACTTT. This codes for CAWSPTGRANSPLHF.

The rearrangement links TRBV7-6 to TRBJ2-7; no reliable D call. V lost 1 base to trimming and J lost 5 bases, with 12 bases between them. The CDR3 covers 14 residues. Germline V gene lookup returns CDR1 SGHVS and CDR2 FNYEAQ. The DNA of the CDR3 is TGTGCCAGCAGCTTAGGGCTAGTGTGGGACGAGCAGTACTTC. It encodes CASSLGLVWDEQYF.

This chain uses TRBV18 with TRBJ1-1; D remains unclear. The CDR3 is made up of 12 amino acids. Between the trimmed V and J ends, which lost 6 bases and 5 bases, there was a span of 10 bases. CDR1 is KGHSH and CDR2 is LQKENI in the germline V gene. CDR3 sequence: CASSSAGTEAFF. CDR3 nucleotides: TGTGCCAGCTCGTCTGCAGGAACTGAAGCTTTCTTT.

The chain joins TRBV5-6 to TRBJ1-5, with D unclear. The CDR3 has 15 residues. Per germline, CDR1 SGHDT and CDR2 YYEEEE. With 0 bases removed from V and 6 bases from J, the gap between germline ends came to 13 bases. The CDR3 region has the DNA TGTGCCAGCAGCTTGGGCCCTGGGGAGAGTCAGCCCCAGCATTTT. This translates into CASSLGPGESQPQHF.

The rearrangement joins TRBV15 to TRBJ1-4; D possibly corresponds to TRBD1 (6 bases). Germline V lookup: CDR1 LNHNV, CDR2 YYDKDF (reference sequence). V was shortened by 0 bases and J by 5 bases, with 10 bases between the two germline ends. The CDR3 totals 15 residues. CDR3 nucleotide sequence: TGTGCCACCAGCAGAGACAGGGGTTCAAATGAAAAACTGTTTTTT. It yields the protein CATSRDRGSNEKLFF. The full variable domain, rest sourced from reference TRBV15 and TRBJ1-4, is DAMVIQNPRYQVTQFGKPVTLSCSQTLNHNVMYWYQQKSSQAPKLLFHYYDKDFNNEADTPDNFQSRRPNTSFCFLDIRSPGLGDTAMYLCATSRDRGSNEKLFFGSGTQLSVL.

The genes are TRBV5-6 and TRBJ1-3, with TRBD1 matching over 11 bases. V dropped 4 bases and J dropped 4; count of bases not matched to a gene: 10. Germline V gene lookup returns CDR1 SGHDT and CDR2 YYEEEE. This CDR3 has 17 residues. CDR3 nucleotide sequence: TGTGCCAGCAGCCAAATAGGACAGGGGGCTGGAGGAAACACCATATATTTT. This encodes CASSQIGQGAGGNTIYF.